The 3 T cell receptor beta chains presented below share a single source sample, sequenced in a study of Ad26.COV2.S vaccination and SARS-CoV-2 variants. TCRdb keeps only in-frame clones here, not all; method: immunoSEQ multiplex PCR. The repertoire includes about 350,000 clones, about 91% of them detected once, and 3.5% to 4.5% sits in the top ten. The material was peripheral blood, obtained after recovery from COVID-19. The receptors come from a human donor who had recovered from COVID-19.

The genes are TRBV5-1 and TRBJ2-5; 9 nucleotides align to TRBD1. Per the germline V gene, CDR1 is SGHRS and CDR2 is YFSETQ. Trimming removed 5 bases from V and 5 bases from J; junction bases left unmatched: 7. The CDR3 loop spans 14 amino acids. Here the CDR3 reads CASSSGTGKETQYF. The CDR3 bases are TGCGCCAGCAGTTCCGGGACAGGGAAGGAGACCCAGTACTTC.

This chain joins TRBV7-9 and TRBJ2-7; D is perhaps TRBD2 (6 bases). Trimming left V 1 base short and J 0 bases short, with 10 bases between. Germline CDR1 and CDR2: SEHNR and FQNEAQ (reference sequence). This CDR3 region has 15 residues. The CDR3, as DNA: TGTGCCAGCAGCTTAGTTCGGGGGAGCTCCTACGAGCAGTACTTC. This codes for CASSLVRGSSYEQYF. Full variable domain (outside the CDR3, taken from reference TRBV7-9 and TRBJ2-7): DTGVSQNPRHKITKRGQNVTFRCDPISEHNRLYWYRQTLGQGPEFLTYFQNEAQLEKSRLLSDRFSAERPKGSFSTLEIQRTEQGDSAMYLCASSLVRGSSYEQYFGPGTRLTVT.

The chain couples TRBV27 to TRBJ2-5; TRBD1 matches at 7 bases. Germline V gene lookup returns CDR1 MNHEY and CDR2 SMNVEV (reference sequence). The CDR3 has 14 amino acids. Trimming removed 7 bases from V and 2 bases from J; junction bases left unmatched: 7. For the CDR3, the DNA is TGTGCCAGCAATCGAGGGGGCTATCAAGAGACCCAGTACTTC. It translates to CASNRGGYQETQYF.